This paragraph reports one TCR beta chain. Its specificity is unknown. The CDR3 totals 13 residues. CDR1 is MNHEY, CDR2 SVGAGI, per germline. Trimming stripped 7 bases from V and 3 bases from J, with 12 bases between. The sample belongs to a study of cytomegalovirus exposure and HLA in healthy donors. Findings and limits, study-wide: A link between a missense DCLRE1C variant and TCR beta V- and J-gene trimming emerged from a later analysis.

The PCR made use of 60 Vbeta and 13 Jbeta primers. Generated by immunoSEQ multiplex PCR, the TCRdb table keeps only in-frame clones and is missing some. This repertoire shows about 140,000 clones, around 80% found once; its top ten account for less than 2%. Material for sequencing was PBMCs. The V and J genes are TRBV6-5 and TRBJ1-1, with D possibly TRBD1 on 5 matching bases. This sequence was found in a woman aged 40-49 years in good health and CMV-seronegative. DNA for the CDR3: TGTGCCAGCACCACGTGGGGGGACACTGAAGCTTTCTTT. Amino acid sequence: CASTTWGDTEAFF.